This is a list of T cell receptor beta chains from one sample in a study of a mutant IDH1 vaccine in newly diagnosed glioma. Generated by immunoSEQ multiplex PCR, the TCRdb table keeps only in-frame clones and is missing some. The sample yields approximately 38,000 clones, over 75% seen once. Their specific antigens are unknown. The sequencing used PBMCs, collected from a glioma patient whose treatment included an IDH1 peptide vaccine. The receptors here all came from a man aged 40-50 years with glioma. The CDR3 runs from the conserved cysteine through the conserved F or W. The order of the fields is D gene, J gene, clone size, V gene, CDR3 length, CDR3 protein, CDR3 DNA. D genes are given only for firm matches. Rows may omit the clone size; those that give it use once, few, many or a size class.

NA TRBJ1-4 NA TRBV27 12 CATGVSYEKLFF TGTGCCACCGGGGTATCCTACGAAAAACTGTTTTTT
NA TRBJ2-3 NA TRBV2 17 CASISTGWGVNTDTQYF TGTGCCAGCATATCAACAGGGTGGGGAGTCAACACAGATACGCAGTATTTT
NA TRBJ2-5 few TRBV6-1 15 CASSEASQGRSTQYF TGTGCCAGCAGTGAAGCGTCCCAGGGACGATCCACCCAGTACTTC
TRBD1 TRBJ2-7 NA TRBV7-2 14 CASSPGTGGYEQYF TGTGCCAGCAGCCCAGGGACAGGGGGCTACGAGCAGTACTTC
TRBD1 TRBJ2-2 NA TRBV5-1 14 CASSPGTGERELFF TGCGCCAGCAGCCCCGGGACAGGGGAAAGGGAGCTGTTTTTT
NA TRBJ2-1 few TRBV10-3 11 CAIREYNEQFF TGTGCCATCAGGGAGTACAATGAGCAGTTCTTC
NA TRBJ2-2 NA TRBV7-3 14 CASSVQLNTGELFF TGTGCCAGCAGCGTACAGCTTAACACCGGGGAGCTGTTTTTT
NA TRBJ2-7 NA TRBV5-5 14 CASSLGQGYYEQYF TGTGCCAGCAGCTTGGGACAAGGATATTACGAGCAGTACTTC
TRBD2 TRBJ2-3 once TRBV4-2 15 CASTASGASTDTQYF TGTGCCAGCACCGCTAGCGGCGCTAGCACAGATACGCAGTATTTT
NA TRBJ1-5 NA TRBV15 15 CATSRDGAGSQPQHF TGTGCCACCAGCAGAGATGGGGCAGGGAGTCAGCCCCAGCATTTT
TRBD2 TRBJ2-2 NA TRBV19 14 CASSRGLAAGELFF TGTGCCAGTAGTAGAGGACTAGCCGCCGGGGAGCTGTTTTTT
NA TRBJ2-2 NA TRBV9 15 CASSVGTLGPGELFF TGTGCCAGCAGCGTCGGGACTCTCGGCCCCGGGGAGCTGTTTTTT
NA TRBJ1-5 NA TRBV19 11 CASIYGQPQHF TGTGCCAGTATATACGGTCAGCCCCAGCATTTT
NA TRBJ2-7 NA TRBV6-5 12 CASSRSSYEQYF TGTGCCAGCAGCCGGAGCTCCTACGAGCAGTACTTC
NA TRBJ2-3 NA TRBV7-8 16 CASSLAARERADTQYF TGTGCCAGCAGCTTAGCCGCTCGGGAGAGGGCAGATACGCAGTATTTT
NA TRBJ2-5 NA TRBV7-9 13 CASKAGARETQYF TGTGCCAGCAAGGCTGGGGCCCGTGAGACCCAGTACTTC
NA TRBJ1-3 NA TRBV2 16 CASSEGWGGTGNTIYF TGTGCCAGCAGTGAAGGATGGGGGGGGACTGGAAACACCATATATTTT
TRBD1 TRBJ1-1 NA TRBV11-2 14 CASSSQGAIATAFF TGTGCCAGCAGCTCACAGGGGGCCATCGCTACAGCTTTCTTT
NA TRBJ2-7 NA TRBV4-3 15 CASSQDSGRGYEQYF TGCGCCAGCAGCCAAGATTCAGGCAGGGGATACGAGCAGTACTTC
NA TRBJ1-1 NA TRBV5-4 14 CASSAGRGNTEAFF TGTGCCAGCAGCGCCGGAAGGGGGAACACTGAAGCTTTCTTT
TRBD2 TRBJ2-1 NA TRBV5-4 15 CASSPKGGRANEQFF TGTGCCAGCAGCCCCAAGGGCGGGAGGGCCAATGAGCAGTTCTTC
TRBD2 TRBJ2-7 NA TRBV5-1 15 CASSLATSVSYEQYF TGCGCCAGCAGCTTGGCCACTAGCGTTTCCTACGAGCAGTACTTC
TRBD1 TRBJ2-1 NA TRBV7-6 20 CASTLSGTGGSRISYNEQFF TGTGCCAGCACCTTATCGGGGACAGGGGGCAGTCGGATCTCCTACAATGAGCAGTTCTTC
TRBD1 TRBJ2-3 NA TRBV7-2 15 CASRRRRTGEDTQYF TGTGCCAGCAGACGACGACGAACAGGGGAAGATACGCAGTATTTT
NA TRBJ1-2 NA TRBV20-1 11 CSAAGGSGYTF TGCAGTGCAGCGGGGGGGAGTGGCTACACCTTC
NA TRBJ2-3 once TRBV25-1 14 CASSEGSYTDTQYF TGTGCCAGCAGTGAGGGGAGCTACACAGATACGCAGTATTTT
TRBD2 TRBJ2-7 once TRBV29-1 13 CSVTGTSAGEQYF TGCAGCGTTACAGGTACTAGCGCGGGAGAGCAGTACTTC
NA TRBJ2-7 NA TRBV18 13 CASSPGSGYEQYF TGTGCCAGCTCACCTGGATCAGGGTACGAGCAGTACTTC
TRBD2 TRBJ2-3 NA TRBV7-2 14 CASSLLAGADTQYF TGTGCCAGCAGCTTGTTAGCGGGAGCAGATACGCAGTATTTT
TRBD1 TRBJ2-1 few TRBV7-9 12 CASTPGRDRVIF TGTGCCAGCACCCCTGGGCGGGACAGGGTGATCTTC
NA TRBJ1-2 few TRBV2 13 CASSAGQYYGYTF TGTGCCAGCAGTGCGGGCCAGTATTATGGCTACACCTTC
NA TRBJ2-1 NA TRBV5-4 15 CASSLGTTPYNEQFF TGTGCCAGCAGCTTGGGGACTACCCCCTACAATGAGCAGTTCTTC
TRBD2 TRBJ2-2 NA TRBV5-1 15 CASSLGTSGTGELFF TGCGCCAGCAGCTTGGGGACTAGCGGCACCGGGGAGCTGTTTTTT
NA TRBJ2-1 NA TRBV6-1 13 CASIPSGYNEQFF TGTGCCAGCATCCCGTCCGGGTACAATGAGCAGTTCTTC
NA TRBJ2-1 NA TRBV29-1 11 CSVGLYNEQFF TGCAGCGTTGGGCTCTACAATGAGCAGTTCTTC
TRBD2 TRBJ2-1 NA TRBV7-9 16 CASSLGGGGPGNEQFF TGTGCCAGCAGCTTAGGGGGGGGAGGGCCAGGCAATGAGCAGTTCTTC
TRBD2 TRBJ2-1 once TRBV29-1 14 CSVLSGSRIDEQFF TGCAGCGTCCTTAGCGGGAGCCGAATCGATGAGCAGTTCTTC
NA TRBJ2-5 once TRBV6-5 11 CASTHVETQYF TGTGCCAGCACCCATGTGGAGACCCAGTACTTC
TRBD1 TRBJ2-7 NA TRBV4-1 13 CASSWDRGYEQYF TGCGCCAGCAGCTGGGACAGGGGGTACGAGCAGTACTTC
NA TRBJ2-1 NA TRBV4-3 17 CASSQDFRGNSYNEQFF TGCGCCAGCAGCCAAGATTTTCGCGGTAACTCCTACAATGAGCAGTTCTTC
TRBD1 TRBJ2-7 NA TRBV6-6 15 CASSQDRRATYEQYF TGTGCCAGCAGTCAGGACAGGCGGGCTACCTACGAGCAGTACTTC
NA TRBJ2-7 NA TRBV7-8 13 CASSFSGPYEQYF TGTGCCAGCAGCTTCAGCGGCCCCTACGAGCAGTACTTC
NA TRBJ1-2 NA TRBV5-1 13 CASSSPMNYGYTF TGCGCCAGCAGCTCCCCGATGAACTATGGCTACACCTTC
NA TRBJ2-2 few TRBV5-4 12 CASSLDRGELFF TGTGCCAGCAGCTTGGACCGCGGGGAGCTGTTTTTT
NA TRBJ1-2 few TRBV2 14 CASRADRGGYGYTF TGTGCCAGCAGAGCCGACAGAGGCGGCTATGGCTACACCTTC
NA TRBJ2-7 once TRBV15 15 CATSRDLEDWGEQYF TGTGCCACCAGCAGAGATCTCGAGGATTGGGGGGAGCAGTACTTC
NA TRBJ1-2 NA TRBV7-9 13 CASSRTVNYGYTF TGTGCCAGCAGCCGGACAGTTAACTATGGCTACACCTTC
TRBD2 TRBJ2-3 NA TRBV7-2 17 CASSLGLAGGRVDTQYF TGTGCCAGCAGCTTAGGACTAGCGGGAGGGCGGGTAGATACGCAGTATTTT
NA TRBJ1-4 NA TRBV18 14 CASSPRGTNEKLFF TGTGCCAGCTCACCAAGGGGAACTAATGAAAAACTGTTTTTT
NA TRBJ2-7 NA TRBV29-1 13 CSVDDGFTYEQYF TGCAGCGTAGATGACGGTTTTACCTACGAGCAGTACTTC
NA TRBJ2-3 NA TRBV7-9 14 CASSFREGPDTQYF TGTGCCAGCAGCTTCAGGGAAGGGCCAGATACGCAGTATTTT
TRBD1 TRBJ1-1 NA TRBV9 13 CASSVGQGTEAFF TGTGCCAGCAGCGTAGGACAGGGGACTGAAGCTTTCTTT
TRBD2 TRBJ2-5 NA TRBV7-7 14 CASSLAGRQETQYF TGTGCTAGCAGCTTAGCGGGCCGTCAAGAGACCCAGTACTTC
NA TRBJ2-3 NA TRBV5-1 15 CASSLVRTYTDTQYF TGCGCCAGCAGCTTGGTGCGCACTTACACAGATACGCAGTATTTT
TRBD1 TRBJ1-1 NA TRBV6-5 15 CASRSGGASDTEAFF TGTGCCAGCAGATCAGGGGGCGCGTCAGACACTGAAGCTTTCTTT
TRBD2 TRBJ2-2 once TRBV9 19 CASSPGRGLAGHNTGELFF TGTGCCAGCTCTCCAGGGCGCGGACTAGCGGGACACAACACCGGGGAGCTGTTTTTT